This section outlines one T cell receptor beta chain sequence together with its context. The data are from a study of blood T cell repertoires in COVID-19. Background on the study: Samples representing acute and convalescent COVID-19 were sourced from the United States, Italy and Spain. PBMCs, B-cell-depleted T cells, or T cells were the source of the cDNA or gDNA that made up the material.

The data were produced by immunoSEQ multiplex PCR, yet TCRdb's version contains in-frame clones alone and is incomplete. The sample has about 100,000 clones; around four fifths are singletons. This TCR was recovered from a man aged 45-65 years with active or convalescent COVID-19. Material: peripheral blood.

The CDR3 loop is CASSPRRGAQSTDTQYF. The CDR3 nucleotides read TGCGCCAGCAGCCCGAGGCGGGGGGCGCAGTCCACAGATACGCAGTATTTT. V usage is TRBV5-1 and J usage is TRBJ2-3; 8 bases agree with TRBD2. V gave up 4 bases and J gave up 2 bases; unmatched junction bases: 12. The germline V gene encodes CDR1 SGHRS and CDR2 YFSETQ. The CDR3 runs to 17 residues.